The 14 T cell receptor beta chains given below trace back to one sample, sequenced in a study of shared clonotypes between healthy human individuals. Here immunoSEQ multiplex PCR was the method, and the copy in TCRdb shows in-frame clones only, minus some. The sample includes a few million clones, over 85% of them seen just once. The sequencing input was naive CD4+ T cells from PBMCs. As for subset: CD45RA+ positively selected. Receptors originate from a man aged 18 to 29 in good health. Some clones in this sample may be carry-over from other donors' samples.

The V gene is TRBV5-1, the J gene TRBJ1-5, with a weak D call TRBD1 (5 bases). V was pared by 0 bases and J by 2 bases, with 9 bases between. CDR1 and CDR2 from the germline V gene are SGHRS and YFSETQ. The CDR3 sequence is 15 residues long. The CDR3 loop is CASSLGGKGNQPQHF. Written as DNA, the CDR3 is TGCGCCAGCAGCTTGGGGGGCAAGGGCAATCAGCCCCAGCATTTT. Complete variable domain (other parts from reference TRBV5-1 and TRBJ1-5): KAGVTQTPRYLIKTRGQQVTLSCSPISGHRSVSWYQQTPGQGLQFLFEYFSETQRNKGNFPGRFSGRQFSNSRSEMNVSTLELGDSALYLCASSLGGKGNQPQHFGDGTRLSIL.

This chain uses TRBV30 with TRBJ2-7; D is perhaps TRBD1 (6 bases). The CDR3 contains 12 residues. The V end was cut by 0 bases, the J end by 6 bases, with 9 bases between. Germline assignment: CDR1 GTSNPN and CDR2 SVGIG (reference sequence). The CDR3 loop is CAWSVHRAEQYF. CDR3 nucleotides: TGTGCCTGGAGTGTACACAGGGCCGAGCAGTACTTC.

The V gene is TRBV7-8, the J gene TRBJ1-1; TRBD1 might be the D (6 bases). The CDR3 consists of 14 residues. Germline CDR1 reads SGHVS; CDR2 reads FQNEAQ. V was pared by 7 bases and J by 4 bases, with 16 bases between. The CDR3 spells CASTRRGGSTEAFF. The CDR3 bases are TGTGCCAGCACCCGACGAGGGGGATCCACTGAAGCTTTCTTT.

Of note for this clone: Different DNA sequences within this sample yield the same CDR3. This chain uses TRBV7-2 with TRBJ1-5; tentative D call: TRBD1 (5 bases). CDR1 is SGHTA and CDR2 is FQGNSA in the germline V gene. CDR3 size: 14 residues. V was trimmed by 4 bases and J by 0 bases, leaving 7 bases between them. In nucleotides, the CDR3 is TGTGCCAGCAGCTACAGGTATAGCAATCAGCCCCAGCATTTT. Translating it yields CASSYRYSNQPQHF.

This clone was observed a single time. V gene TRBV5-8 combines with J gene TRBJ2-7, with 9 bases identical to TRBD1. Unmatched junction bases numbered 10, after V lost 3 bases and J lost 3 bases. The CDR3 is 16 residues long. CDR1 is SGHTS and CDR2 is YDEGEE in the germline V gene. CDR3 region: CASSSGVGTGIYEQYF. The CDR3 DNA is TGTGCCAGCAGCTCAGGGGTAGGGACAGGGATCTACGAGCAGTACTTC.

J is TRBJ1-3 and V is TRBV28; TRBD1 agrees at 7 bases. Per germline, CDR1 MDHEN and CDR2 SYDVKM. This CDR3 region has 15 residues. Trimming at V came to 6 bases and at J to 0 bases, leaving 5 bases not matched to a gene. CDR3 nucleotide sequence: TGTGCCAGCAGCCGGGACAGCAACTCTGGAAACACCATATATTTT. Translation gives CASSRDSNSGNTIYF.

This clone appeared a single time. This sequence joins TRBV6-5 and TRBJ1-1; 10 bases line up with TRBD1. CDR3 length: 13 residues. CDR1 and CDR2 from the germline V gene are MNHEY and SVGAGI. V lost 10 bases, J lost 4 bases, and 6 bases stayed unmatched. This CDR3 is CAIRGTGATEAFF. In DNA, the CDR3 is TGTGCCATCCGAGGGACAGGGGCCACTGAAGCTTTCTTT.

This chain joins TRBV10-3 and TRBJ2-3; 9 positions agree with TRBD2. CDR1 is ENHRY and CDR2 is SYGVKD in the germline V gene. CDR3 length: 14 residues. The V and J ends lost 10 bases and 1 base, in that order; junction bases with no gene match: 6. In DNA form, the CDR3 reads TGTGCCACCTCGAAGCGGGAGGGCACAGATACGCAGTATTTT. Amino acid sequence: CATSKREGTDTQYF.

This clone showed up just once. This chain joins TRBV19 and TRBJ1-5; D remains ambiguous. The CDR3 length is 15 residues. Germline V gene data show CDR1 as LNHDA and CDR2 as SQIVND (reference sequence). V lost 4 bases and J lost 3, with 13 bases in between. CDR3 in amino acids: CASSTQDLVNQPQHF. CDR3 coding DNA: TGTGCCAGTAGTACCCAGGATTTGGTCAATCAGCCCCAGCATTTT.

The rearrangement uses TRBV14 and TRBJ2-2; TRBD1 matches at 12 bases. The CDR3 has 18 residues. V lost 3 bases, J lost 5 bases, and 10 bases stayed unmatched. CDR1 and CDR2 from the germline V gene are SGHDN and FVKESK. CDR3 protein: CASSHRDRGHRRTGELFF. The CDR3 nucleotides read TGTGCCAGCAGCCACCGGGACAGGGGGCATCGAAGGACCGGGGAGCTGTTTTTT. Together with reference TRBV14 and TRBJ2-2, the CDR3 gives the full variable domain: EAGVTQFPSHSVIEKGQTVTLRCDPISGHDNLYWYRRVMGKEIKFLLHFVKESKQDESGMPNNRFLAERTGGTYSTLKVQPAELEDSGVYFCASSHRDRGHRRTGELFFGEGSRLTVL.

The genes are TRBV11-1 and TRBJ1-1; 8 bases agree with TRBD1. The junction had 6 bases not matched to a gene; V was cut back by 2 bases and J by 1 base. The CDR3 has 16 residues. The V gene's germline CDR1 is SGHAT and CDR2 FQDESV (reference sequence). The chain's CDR3 is CASSLRTGLENTEAFF. The CDR3 coding sequence is TGTGCCAGCAGCTTACGGACAGGGCTCGAGAACACTGAAGCTTTCTTT.

Notes on this clone: The identical CDR3 is also encoded by other nucleotide sequences in the sample. The chain couples TRBV28 to TRBJ1-1, with D tentatively TRBD1 (6 bases). Germline lookup yields CDR1 MDHEN and CDR2 SYDVKM. This CDR3 comprises 12 residues. Deletions cut 2 bases from V and 8 bases from J, with 9 bases between. The CDR3 bases are TGTGCCAGCAGTTTACTTGGACAGGAAGCTTTCTTT. Residues: CASSLLGQEAFF.

The CDR3 sequence is CASSGINIASQPQHF. In DNA form, the CDR3 reads TGTGCCAGCAGTGGAATAAACATCGCGTCCCAGCCCCAGCATTTT. This chain connects TRBV28 to TRBJ1-5; D not resolved. Germline lookup yields CDR1 MDHEN and CDR2 SYDVKM. V was trimmed by 5 bases and J by 7 bases, leaving 18 bases between them. This CDR3 has 15 residues.

The V and J genes are TRBV21-1 and TRBJ2-7; the D segment call TRBD1 is taken from the table without a DNA check. TRBV21-1 is assigned pseudogene status. This CDR3 is 15 amino acids long. Here the CDR3 reads CASSAPRDRKYEQYF. The CDR3 nucleotides read TGTGCCAGCAGTGCACCCCGGGACAGAAAATACGAGCAGTACTTC.